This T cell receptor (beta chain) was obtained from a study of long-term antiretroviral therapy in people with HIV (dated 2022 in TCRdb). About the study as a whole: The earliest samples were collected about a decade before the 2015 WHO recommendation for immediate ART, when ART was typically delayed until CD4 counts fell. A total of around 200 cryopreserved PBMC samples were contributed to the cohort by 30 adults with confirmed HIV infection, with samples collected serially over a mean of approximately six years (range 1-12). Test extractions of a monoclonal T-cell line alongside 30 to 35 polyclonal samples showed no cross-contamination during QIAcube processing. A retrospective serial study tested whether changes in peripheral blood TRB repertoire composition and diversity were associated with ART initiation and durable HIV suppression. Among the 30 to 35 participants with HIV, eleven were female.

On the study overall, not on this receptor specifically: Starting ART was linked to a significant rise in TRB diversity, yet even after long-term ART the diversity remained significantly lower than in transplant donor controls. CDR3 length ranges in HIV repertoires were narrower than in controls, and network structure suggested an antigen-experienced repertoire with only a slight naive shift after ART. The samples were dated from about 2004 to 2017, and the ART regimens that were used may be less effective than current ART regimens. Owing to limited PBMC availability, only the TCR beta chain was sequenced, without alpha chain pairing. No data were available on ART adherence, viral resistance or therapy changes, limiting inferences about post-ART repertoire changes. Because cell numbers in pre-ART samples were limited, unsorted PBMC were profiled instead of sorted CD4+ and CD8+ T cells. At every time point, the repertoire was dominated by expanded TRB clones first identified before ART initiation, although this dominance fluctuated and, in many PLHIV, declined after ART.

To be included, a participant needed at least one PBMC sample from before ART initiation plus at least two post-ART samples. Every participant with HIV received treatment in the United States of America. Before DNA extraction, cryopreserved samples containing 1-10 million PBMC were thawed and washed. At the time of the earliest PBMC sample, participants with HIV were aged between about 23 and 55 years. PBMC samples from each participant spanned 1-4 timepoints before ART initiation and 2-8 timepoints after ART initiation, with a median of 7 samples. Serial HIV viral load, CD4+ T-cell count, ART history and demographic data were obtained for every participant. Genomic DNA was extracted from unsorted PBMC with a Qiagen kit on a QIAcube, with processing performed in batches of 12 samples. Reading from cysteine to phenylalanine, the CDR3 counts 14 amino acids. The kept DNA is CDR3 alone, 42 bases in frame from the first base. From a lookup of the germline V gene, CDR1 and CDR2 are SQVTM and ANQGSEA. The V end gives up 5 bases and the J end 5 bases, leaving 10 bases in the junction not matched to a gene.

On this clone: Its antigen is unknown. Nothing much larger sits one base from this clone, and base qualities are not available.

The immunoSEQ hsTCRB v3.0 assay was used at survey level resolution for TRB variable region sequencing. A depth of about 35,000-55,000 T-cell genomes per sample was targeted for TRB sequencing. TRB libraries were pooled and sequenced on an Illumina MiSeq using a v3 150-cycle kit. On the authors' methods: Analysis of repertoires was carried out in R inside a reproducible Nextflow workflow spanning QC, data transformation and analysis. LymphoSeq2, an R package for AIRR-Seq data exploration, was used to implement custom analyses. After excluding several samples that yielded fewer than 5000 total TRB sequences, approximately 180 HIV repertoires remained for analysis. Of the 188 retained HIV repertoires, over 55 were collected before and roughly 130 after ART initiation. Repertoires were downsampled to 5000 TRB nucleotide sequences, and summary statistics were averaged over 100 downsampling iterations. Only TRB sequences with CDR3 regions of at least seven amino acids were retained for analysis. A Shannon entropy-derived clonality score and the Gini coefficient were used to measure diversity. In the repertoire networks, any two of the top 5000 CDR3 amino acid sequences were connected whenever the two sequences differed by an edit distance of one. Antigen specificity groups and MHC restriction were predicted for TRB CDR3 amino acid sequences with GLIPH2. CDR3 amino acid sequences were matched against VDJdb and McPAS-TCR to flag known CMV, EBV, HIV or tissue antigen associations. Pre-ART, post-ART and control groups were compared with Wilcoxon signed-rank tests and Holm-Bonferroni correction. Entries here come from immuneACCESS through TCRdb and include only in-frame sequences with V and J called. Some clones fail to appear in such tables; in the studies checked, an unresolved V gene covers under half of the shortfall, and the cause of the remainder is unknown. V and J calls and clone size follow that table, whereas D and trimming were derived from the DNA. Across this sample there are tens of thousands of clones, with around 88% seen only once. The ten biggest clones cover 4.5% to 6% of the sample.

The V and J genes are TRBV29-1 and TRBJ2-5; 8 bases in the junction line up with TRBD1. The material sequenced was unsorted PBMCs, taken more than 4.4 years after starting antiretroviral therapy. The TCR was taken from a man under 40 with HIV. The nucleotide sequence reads TGCAGCGTTCTTGGACAGGGATCAGTGGAGACCCAGTACTTC. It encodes CSVLGQGSVETQYF.